The source of this T cell receptor (beta chain) is a study of CD8 T cells in ankylosing spondylitis. General study results and limits: Earlier literature documents some of the motif variants in reactive arthritis synovial fluid and blood. Enrichment of disease-linked clones was reportedly significant in matched ankylosing spondylitis synovial fluid.

CDR1 is SGHTS and CDR2 is YDEGEE in the germline V gene. The ends were cut back, 4 bases at V and 8 bases at J, with 12 bases in the middle. The CDR3 runs 12 residues. This clonotype was recorded many times. The antigen remains unidentified. A quantitative 5'-RACE method, one with molecular barcodes, was used to make TCR beta libraries. TCRdb re-called the 5' RACE reads with MiXCR, one entry per CDR3 protein. The sample has 40,000 or so distinct CDR3 sequences, about a tenth seen once. The specimen was blood, either unsorted or a sorted T cell fraction (not recorded which). The receptor was isolated from a male donor with ankylosing spondylitis or in good health (not recorded which). The rearrangement links TRBV5-8 to TRBJ1-2, with D possibly TRBD1 on 5 matching bases. Here the CDR3 reads CASSVGREGYTF. CDR3 bases: TGTGCCAGCAGCGTGGGACGGGAGGGCTACACCTTC.